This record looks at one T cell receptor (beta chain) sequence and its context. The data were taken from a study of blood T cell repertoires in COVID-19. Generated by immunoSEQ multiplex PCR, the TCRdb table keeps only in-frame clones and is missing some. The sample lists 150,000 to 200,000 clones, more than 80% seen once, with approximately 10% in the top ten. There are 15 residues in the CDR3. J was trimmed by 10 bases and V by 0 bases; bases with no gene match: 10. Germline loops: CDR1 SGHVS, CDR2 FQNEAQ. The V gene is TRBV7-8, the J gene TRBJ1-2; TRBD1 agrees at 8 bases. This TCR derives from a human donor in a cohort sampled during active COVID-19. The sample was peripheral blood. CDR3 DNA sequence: TGTGCCAGCAGCTTAGCGCCAGGGGGCGTGAGTTTCTACACCTTC. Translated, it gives CASSLAPGGVSFYTF.